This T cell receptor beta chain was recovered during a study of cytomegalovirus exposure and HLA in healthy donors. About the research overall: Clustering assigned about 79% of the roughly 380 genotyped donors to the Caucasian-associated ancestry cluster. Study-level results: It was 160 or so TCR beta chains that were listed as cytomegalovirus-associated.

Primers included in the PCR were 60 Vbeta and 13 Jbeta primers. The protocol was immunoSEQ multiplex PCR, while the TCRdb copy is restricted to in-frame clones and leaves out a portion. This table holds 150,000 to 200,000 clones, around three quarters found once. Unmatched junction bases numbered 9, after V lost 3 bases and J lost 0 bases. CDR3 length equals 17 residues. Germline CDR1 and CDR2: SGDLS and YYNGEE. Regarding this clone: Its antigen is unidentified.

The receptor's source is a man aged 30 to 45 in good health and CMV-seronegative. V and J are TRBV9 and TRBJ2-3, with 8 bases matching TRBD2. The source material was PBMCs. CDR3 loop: CASSAPSGSLSTDTQYF. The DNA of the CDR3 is TGTGCCAGCAGCGCACCAAGCGGGAGTCTTAGCACAGATACGCAGTATTTT.